This TCR beta chain derives from a study of CD8+CD57+ T cells in acquired aplastic anemia. Study details: Quantities of DNA derived from sorted CD4+ and CD8+ cells averaged approximately 3.5 ug. Healthy donors had, on average, around 11 million reads for their CD4+ cells.

Profiling that covered TCR beta VDJ and CDR3 relied on genomic DNA as its template. TCRdb fed the reads into MiXCR, producing one record per CDR3 protein. The sample carries approximately 380,000 distinct CDR3 sequences, about 70% recorded once. The study's findings and limits: Patients showed no significant difference from controls in CD8+ Simpson's diversity. Twenty-nine was the count of CD8+ CDR3 sequences that patients shared with controls.

This clonotype was seen many times. Its specificity is not known. There are 15 residues in the CDR3. V was clipped by 5 bases and J by 2 bases; unmatched bases: 6. The V gene's germline CDR1 is SGHTA and CDR2 FQGTGA. Sample: sorted CD4+, CD8+, or CD8+CD57+ T cells (not recorded which) from PBMCs. The V gene is TRBV7-3, the J gene TRBJ2-5, with TRBD2 matching 9 bases. The receptor's source is a human donor in good health, serving as a control. The CDR3 bases are TGTGCCAGCAGCCGTGGAGCGGGGGGTCAAGAGACCCAGTACTTC. Encoded protein: CASSRGAGGQETQYF.